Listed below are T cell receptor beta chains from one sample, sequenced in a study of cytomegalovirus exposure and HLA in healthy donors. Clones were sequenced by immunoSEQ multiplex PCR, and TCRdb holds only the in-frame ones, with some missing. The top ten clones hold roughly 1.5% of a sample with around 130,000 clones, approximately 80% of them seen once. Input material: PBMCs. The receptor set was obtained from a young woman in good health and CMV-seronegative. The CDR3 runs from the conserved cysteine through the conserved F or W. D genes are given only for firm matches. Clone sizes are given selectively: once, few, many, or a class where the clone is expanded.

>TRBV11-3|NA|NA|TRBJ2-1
TGTGCCAGCAGCTTAGATCGGGTTGAGCAGTTCTTC
CASSLDRVEQFF
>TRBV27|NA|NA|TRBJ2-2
TGTGCCAGCAGTTTATTCGGGGAGACCGGGGAGCTGTTTTTT
CASSLFGETGELFF
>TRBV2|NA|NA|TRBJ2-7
TGTGCCAGCAGTGTGGGGTCAGGGAGGTCCAACGAGCAGTACTTC
CASSVGSGRSNEQYF
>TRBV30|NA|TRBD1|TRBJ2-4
TGTGCCTGGAGTGTACAGGACAGGGACATTCAGTACTTC
CAWSVQDRDIQYF
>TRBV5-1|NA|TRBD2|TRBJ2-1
TGCGCCAGCAGCACCATAGCGGGATACAATGAGCAGTTCTTC
CASSTIAGYNEQFF
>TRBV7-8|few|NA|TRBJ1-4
TGTGCCAGCAGCTTAGCCGGGGGGCAAAAACTGTTTTTT
CASSLAGGQKLFF
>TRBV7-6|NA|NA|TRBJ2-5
TGTGCCAGCAGCTCTCTAGAGGCCCCAGAGACCCAGTACTTC
CASSSLEAPETQYF
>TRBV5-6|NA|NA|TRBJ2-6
TGTGCCAGCAGGCTCCTACCCTCTGGGGCCAACGTCCTGACTTTC
CASRLLPSGANVLTF
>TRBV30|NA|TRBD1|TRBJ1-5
TGTGCCTGGAGTGTCTCAGGAGGGACAGGGGTTCCCCTATTCAATCAGCCCCAGCATTTT
CAWSVSGGTGVPLFNQPQHF
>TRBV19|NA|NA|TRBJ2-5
TGTGCCAGTAGTATTGCGTACCAAGAGACCCAGTACTTC
CASSIAYQETQYF
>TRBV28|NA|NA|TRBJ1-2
TGTGCCAGCAGTTCTTCCCGTTTTTATGGCTACACCTTC
CASSSSRFYGYTF
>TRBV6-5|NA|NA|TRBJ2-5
TGTGCCAGCAGTTACGGGCGTTTTCAAGAGACCCAGTACTTC
CASSYGRFQETQYF
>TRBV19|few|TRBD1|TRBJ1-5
TGTGCCAGTAGGTCCCCGGACAGGGTACATTTT
CASRSPDRVHF
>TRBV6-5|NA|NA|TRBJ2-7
TGTGCCAGTTTACCGCCGGGACTGGGCTTGAACGAGCAGTACTTC
CASLPPGLGLNEQYF
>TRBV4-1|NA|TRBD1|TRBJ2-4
TGCGCCAGCAGCCAAGAGGGGTCGGGACAGGGCGACATTCAGTACTTC
CASSQEGSGQGDIQYF
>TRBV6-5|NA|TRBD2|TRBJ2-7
TGTGCCAGCAGTTATGATAGCGGGAGTTACGAGCAGTACTTC
CASSYDSGSYEQYF
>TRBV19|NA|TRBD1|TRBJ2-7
TGTGCCAGTAGTATAAGGACAGGTCATTACGAGCAGTACTTC
CASSIRTGHYEQYF
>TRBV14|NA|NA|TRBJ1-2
TGTGCCAGCAGCCGCCTGGGACTCTATGGCTACACCTTC
CASSRLGLYGYTF
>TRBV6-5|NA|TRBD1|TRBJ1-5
TGTGCCAGCGGCCGGGGACAGGGTCTTTATCAGCCCCAGCATTTT
CASGRGQGLYQPQHF
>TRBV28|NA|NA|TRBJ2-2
TGTGCCAGCAGGCCACGGGGAAGCGAAAACACCGGGGAGCTGTTTTTT
CASRPRGSENTGELFF
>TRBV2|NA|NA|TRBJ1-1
TGTGCCAGTGGCCCAGGGTGGAAGAACACTGAAGCTTTCTTT
CASGPGWKNTEAFF
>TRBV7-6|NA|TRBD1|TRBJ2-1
TGTGCCAGCAGCGGCGACAGGGTCCGAGATGATGAGCAGTTCTTC
CASSGDRVRDDEQFF
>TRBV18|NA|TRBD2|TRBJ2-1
TGTGCCAGCTCACCGGTAGCGGGGGCCTTCAATGAGCAGTTCTTC
CASSPVAGAFNEQFF
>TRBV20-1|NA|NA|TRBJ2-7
TGCAGTGCCGGACTCTACGAGCAGTACTTC
CSAGLYEQYF
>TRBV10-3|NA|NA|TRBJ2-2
TGTGCCATCAGTGACCTCACAGGGAACACCGGGGAGCTGTTTTTT
CAISDLTGNTGELFF
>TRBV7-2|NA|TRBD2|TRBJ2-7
TGTGCCAGCAGCTTAACTAGCGGTTCCTACGAGCAGTACTTC
CASSLTSGSYEQYF
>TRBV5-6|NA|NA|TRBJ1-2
TGTGCCAGCAGCTTGGCCTCTGTTCGCGGGGGCTACACCTTC
CASSLASVRGGYTF
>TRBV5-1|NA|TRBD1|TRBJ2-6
TGCGCCAGCCAACAGACAGGGGGCGATCTCTCTGGGGCCAACGTCCTGACTTTC
CASQQTGGDLSGANVLTF
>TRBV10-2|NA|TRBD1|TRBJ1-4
TGCGCCAGCAGGGCGACAGGGCCCGGTGAAAAACTGTTTTTT
CASRATGPGEKLFF
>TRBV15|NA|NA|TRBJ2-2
TGTGCCACCAAGGCCCAAGGGGGTCTGGAGGAGCTGTTTTTT
CATKAQGGLEELFF
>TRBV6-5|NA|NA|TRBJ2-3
TGTGCCAGCAGTTATTCCCCTATTAGCACAGATACGCAGTATTTT
CASSYSPISTDTQYF
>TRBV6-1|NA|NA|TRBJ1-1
TGTGCCAGCAGCGGTCGTGGGGGCGGTGACACTGAAGCTTTCTTT
CASSGRGGGDTEAFF
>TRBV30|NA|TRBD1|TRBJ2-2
TGTGCCTGGAGCCCGCCTTACAGGGGAAATACCGGGGAGCTGTTTTTT
CAWSPPYRGNTGELFF
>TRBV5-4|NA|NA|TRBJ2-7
TGTGCCAGCAGCTTGAGGGGGAGGGACGAGCAGTACTTC
CASSLRGRDEQYF
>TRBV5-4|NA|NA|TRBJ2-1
TGTGCCAGCAGCCCTGGCGGTTACAATGAGCAGTTCTTC
CASSPGGYNEQFF
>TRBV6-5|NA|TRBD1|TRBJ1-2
TGTGCCAGCAGCACTAGCCCGGGACAGGGAAGCGGCTACACCTTC
CASSTSPGQGSGYTF
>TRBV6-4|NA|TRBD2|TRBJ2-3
TGTGCCAGCAGTGACGGGACTAGCGGGACAGATACGCAGTATTTT
CASSDGTSGTDTQYF